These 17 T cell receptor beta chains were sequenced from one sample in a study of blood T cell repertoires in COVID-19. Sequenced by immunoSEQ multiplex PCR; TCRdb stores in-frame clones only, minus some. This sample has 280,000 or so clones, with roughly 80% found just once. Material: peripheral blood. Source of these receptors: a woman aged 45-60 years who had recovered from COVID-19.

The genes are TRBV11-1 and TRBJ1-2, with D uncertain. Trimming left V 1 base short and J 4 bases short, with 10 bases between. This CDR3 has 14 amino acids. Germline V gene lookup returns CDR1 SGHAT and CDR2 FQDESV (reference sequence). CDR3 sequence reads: CASSLGPGGYGYTF. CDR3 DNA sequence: TGTGCCAGCAGCTTAGGACCAGGAGGCTATGGCTACACCTTC. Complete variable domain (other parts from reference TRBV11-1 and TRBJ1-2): EAEVAQSPRYKITEKSQAVAFWCDPISGHATLYWYRQILGQGPELLVQFQDESVVDDSQLPKDRFSAERLKGVDSTLKIQPAELGDSAMYLCASSLGPGGYGYTFGSGTRLTVV.

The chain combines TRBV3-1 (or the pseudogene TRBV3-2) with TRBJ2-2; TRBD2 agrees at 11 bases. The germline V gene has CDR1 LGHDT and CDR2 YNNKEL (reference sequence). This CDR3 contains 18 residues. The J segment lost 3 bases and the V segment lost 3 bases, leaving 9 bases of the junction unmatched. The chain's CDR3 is CASSQVAGGPGDTGELFF. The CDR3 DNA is TGTGCCAGCAGCCAGGTAGCGGGGGGGCCGGGGGACACCGGGGAGCTGTTTTTT.

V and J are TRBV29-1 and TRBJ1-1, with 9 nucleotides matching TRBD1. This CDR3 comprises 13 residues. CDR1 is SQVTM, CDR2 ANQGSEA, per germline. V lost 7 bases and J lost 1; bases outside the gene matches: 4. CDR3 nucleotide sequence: TGCAGCGCAATGGGACAGGGGAACACTGAAGCTTTCTTT. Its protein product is CSAMGQGNTEAFF.

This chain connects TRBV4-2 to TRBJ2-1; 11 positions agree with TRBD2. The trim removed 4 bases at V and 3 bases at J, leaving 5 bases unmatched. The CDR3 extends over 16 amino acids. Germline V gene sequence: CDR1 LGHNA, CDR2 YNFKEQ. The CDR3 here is CASSLQTSGIYNEQFF. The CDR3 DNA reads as TGTGCCAGCAGCCTCCAGACTAGCGGGATCTACAATGAGCAGTTCTTC.

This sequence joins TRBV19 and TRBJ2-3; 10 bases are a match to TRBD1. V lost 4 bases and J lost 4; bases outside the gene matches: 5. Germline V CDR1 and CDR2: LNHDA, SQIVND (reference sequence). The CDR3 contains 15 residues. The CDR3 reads CASSTSGTGADTQYF. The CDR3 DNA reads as TGTGCCAGTAGTACCTCCGGGACAGGGGCAGATACGCAGTATTTT.

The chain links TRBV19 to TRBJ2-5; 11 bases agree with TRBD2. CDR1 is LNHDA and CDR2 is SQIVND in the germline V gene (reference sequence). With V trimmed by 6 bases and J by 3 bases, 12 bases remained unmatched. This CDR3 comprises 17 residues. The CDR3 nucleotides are TGTGCCAGTAGCCCGCTTAGGACTAGCGGGCGTAAAGAGACCCAGTACTTC. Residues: CASSPLRTSGRKETQYF.

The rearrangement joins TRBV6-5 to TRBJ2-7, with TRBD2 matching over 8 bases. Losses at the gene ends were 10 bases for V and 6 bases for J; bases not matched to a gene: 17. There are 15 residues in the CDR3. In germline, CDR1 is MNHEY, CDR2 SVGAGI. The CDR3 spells CAIKRAGVEESEQYF. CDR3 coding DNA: TGTGCCATCAAAAGAGCGGGAGTGGAGGAAAGCGAGCAGTACTTC.

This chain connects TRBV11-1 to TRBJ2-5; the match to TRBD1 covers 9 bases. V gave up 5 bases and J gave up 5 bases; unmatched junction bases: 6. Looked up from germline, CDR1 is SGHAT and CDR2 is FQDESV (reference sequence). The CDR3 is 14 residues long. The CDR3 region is CASSLQGARETQYF. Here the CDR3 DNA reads TGTGCCAGCAGCCTACAGGGGGCGCGGGAGACCCAGTACTTC.

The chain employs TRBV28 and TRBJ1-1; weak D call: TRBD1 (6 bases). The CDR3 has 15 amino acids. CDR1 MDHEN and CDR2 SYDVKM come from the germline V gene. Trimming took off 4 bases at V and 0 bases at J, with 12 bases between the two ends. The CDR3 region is CASSSTGDMNTEAFF. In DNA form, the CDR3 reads TGTGCCAGCAGTTCGACAGGAGATATGAACACTGAAGCTTTCTTT.

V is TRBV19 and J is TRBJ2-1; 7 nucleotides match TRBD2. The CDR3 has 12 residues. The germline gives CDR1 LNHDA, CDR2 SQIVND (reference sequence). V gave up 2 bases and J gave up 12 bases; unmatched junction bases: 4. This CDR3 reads CASSIRGEGQFF. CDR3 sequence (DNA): TGTGCCAGTAGTATAAGAGGGGAGGGGCAGTTCTTC.

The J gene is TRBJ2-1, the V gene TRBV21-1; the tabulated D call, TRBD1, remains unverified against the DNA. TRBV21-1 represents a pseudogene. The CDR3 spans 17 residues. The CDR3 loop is CASSTNGINRSYNEQFF. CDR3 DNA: TGTGCCAGCAGCACCAATGGCATTAACCGCTCCTACAATGAGCAGTTCTTC.

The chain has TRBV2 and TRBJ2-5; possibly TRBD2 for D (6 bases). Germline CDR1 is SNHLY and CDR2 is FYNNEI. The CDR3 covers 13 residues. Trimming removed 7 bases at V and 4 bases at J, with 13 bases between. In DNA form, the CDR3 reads TGTGCCAGCAAACTAGCCGGCAGAGAGACCCAGTACTTC. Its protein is CASKLAGRETQYF.

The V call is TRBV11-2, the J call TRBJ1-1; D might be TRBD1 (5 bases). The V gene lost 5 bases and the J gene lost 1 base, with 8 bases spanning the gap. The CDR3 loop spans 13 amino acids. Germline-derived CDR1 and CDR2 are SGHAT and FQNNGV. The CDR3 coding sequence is TGTGCCAGCAGCGGCAGGGCGAACACTGAAGCTTTCTTT. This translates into CASSGRANTEAFF.

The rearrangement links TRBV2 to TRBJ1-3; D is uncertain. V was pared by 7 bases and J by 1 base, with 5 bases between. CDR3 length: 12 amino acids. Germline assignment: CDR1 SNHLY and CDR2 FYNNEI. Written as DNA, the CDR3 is TGTGCCAGCATGCGGTCTGGAAACACCATATATTTT. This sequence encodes CASMRSGNTIYF. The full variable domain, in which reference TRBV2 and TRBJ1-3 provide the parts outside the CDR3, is EPEVTQTPSHQVTQMGQEVILRCVPISNHLYFYWYRQILGQKVEFLVSFYNNEISEKSEIFDDQFSVERPDGSNFTLKIRSTKLEDSAMYFCASMRSGNTIYFGEGSWLTVV.

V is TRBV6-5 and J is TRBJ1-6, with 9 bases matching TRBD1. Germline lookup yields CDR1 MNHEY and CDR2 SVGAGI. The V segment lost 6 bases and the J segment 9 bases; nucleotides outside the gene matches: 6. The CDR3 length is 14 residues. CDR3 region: CASRRTGDLSPLHF. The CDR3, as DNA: TGTGCCAGCAGGAGGACAGGGGACCTTTCACCCCTCCACTTT.

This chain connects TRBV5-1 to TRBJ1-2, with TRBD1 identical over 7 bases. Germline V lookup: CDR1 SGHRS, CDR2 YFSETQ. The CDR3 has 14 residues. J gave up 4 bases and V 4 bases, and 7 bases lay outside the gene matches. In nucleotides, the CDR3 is TGCGCCAGCAGCCTAGGACAGGAGACCTATGGCTACACCTTC. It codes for CASSLGQETYGYTF.

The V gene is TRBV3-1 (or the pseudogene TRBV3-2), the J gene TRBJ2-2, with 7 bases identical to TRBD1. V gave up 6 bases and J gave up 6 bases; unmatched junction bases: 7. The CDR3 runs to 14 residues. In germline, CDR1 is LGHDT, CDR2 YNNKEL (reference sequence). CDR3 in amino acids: CASSQGVGAGELFF. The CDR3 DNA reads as TGTGCCAGCAGTCAGGGGGTGGGCGCCGGGGAGCTGTTTTTT.